This entry concerns a single T cell receptor (beta chain). What it recognizes is unknown. This specimen belongs to a study of cytomegalovirus exposure and HLA in healthy donors. Study-wide background: In an earlier analysis, around 100 million unique TCR beta sequences were found from some 180 million T cells. Findings and caveats of the study: TCR beta sequences reportedly predicted the HLA-A and HLA-B alleles of most subjects accurately. Productive status was seen about 90% or about 30% of the time for most TCR beta V segments in an earlier analysis.

The PCR had 60 Vbeta and 13 Jbeta primers. Clones were sequenced by immunoSEQ multiplex PCR, and TCRdb holds only the in-frame ones, with some missing. The table records some 120,000 clones, about 76% of them present only once. Germline loops: CDR1 DFQATT, CDR2 SNEGSKA (reference sequence). Trimming removed 6 bases at V and 10 bases at J, with 14 bases between. The CDR3 extends over 11 amino acids. Sequences were obtained from PBMCs. The chain combines TRBV20-1 with TRBJ2-3; no clear D gene. The TCR was taken from a woman aged 30 to 39 in good health and CMV-seronegative. The CDR3 sequence: CSANAEPSQYF. The DNA for the CDR3 is TGCAGTGCCAATGCGGAACCGTCGCAGTATTTT.